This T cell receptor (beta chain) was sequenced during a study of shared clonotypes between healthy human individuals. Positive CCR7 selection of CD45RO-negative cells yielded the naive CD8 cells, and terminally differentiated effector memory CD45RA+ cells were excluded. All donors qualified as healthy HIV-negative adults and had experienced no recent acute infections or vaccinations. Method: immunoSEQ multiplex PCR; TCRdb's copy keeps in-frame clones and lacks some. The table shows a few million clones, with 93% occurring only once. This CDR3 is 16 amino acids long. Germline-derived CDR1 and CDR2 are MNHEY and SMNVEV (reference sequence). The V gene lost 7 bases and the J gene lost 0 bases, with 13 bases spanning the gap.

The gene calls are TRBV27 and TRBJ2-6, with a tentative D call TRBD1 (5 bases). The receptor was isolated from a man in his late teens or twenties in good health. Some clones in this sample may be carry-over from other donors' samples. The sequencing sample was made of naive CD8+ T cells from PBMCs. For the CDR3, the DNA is TGTGCCAGCAAAGTTACAGGCTACTCTGGGGCCAACGTCCTGACTTTC. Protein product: CASKVTGYSGANVLTF.